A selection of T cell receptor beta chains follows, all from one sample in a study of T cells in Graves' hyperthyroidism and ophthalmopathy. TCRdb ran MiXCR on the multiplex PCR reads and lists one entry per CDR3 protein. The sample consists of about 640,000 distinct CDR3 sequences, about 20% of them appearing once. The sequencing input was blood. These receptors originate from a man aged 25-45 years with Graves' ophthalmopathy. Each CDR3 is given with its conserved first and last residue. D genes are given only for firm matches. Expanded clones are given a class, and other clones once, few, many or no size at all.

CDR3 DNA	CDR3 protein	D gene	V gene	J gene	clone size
TGTGCCAGCAGTGAAGCGCCGATCGGGACTAGCACAGATACGCAGTATTTT	CASSEAPIGTSTDTQYF	-	TRBV2	TRBJ2-3	many
TGCGCCAGCAGTGGACGACTAGCGGGAGGAAAATTGAGCTCCTACAATGAGCAGTTCTTC	CASSGRLAGGKLSSYNEQFF	TRBD2	TRBV10-2	TRBJ2-1	few
TGTGCCACCAGCCCCGACAGTTCTAACTATGGCTACACCTTC	CATSPDSSNYGYTF	-	TRBV15	TRBJ1-2	-
TGTGCCAGCAGCTTGAGGACGACAGTTCAAGAGACCCAGTACTTC	CASSLRTTVQETQYF	-	TRBV5-6	TRBJ2-5	few
TGTGCCAGCAGCCAAGAGGGACGGGGTAATTCACCCCTCCACTTT	CASSQEGRGNSPLHF	-	TRBV4-2	TRBJ1-6	-
TGTGCCAGTAGTGGACTAGCGGGATCTTCTCCTCGGGAGACCCAGTACTTC	CASSGLAGSSPRETQYF	TRBD2	TRBV19	TRBJ2-5	-
TGTGCCAGCAGCTTAGATCGTGGGAGACTGTTTTTT	CASSLDRGRLFF	-	TRBV7-2	TRBJ2-2	few
TGTGCCAGCAGTTACTCGGTAGCGGGAGGGCGTCCTGAGCAGTTCTTC	CASSYSVAGGRPEQFF	TRBD2	TRBV6-2/TRBV6-3	TRBJ2-1	-
TGTGCCAGCAGCCCCCGTAGCGAGCAGTACTTC	CASSPRSEQYF	-	TRBV6-1	TRBJ2-7	-
TGTGCCACCAGTGATAACACCGGGACAGGGCGCTACGAGCAGTACTTC	CATSDNTGTGRYEQYF	TRBD1	TRBV24-1	TRBJ2-7	few
TGCAGCGTTGAAGAGGACGGGAGGGGAGACGAGCAGTACTTC	CSVEEDGRGDEQYF	TRBD2	TRBV29-1	TRBJ2-7	-
TGCGCCAGCAGCCCTTCGACCTACAGGGGTAGTACTTCACCCCTCCACTTT	CASSPSTYRGSTSPLHF	TRBD1	TRBV5-1	TRBJ1-6	-
TGCAGCGTTGAAGATCCGGCCAGGGGGACTGAAGCTTTCTTT	CSVEDPARGTEAFF	TRBD1	TRBV29-1	TRBJ1-1	few
TGCAGTGCTAGAGGGGCTAGCGGGCTAACCTACAATGAGCAGTTCTTC	CSARGASGLTYNEQFF	TRBD2	TRBV20-1	TRBJ2-1	-
TGCAGTGCTAGTGGGCTGGGACAGGGAGATCAGCCCCAGCATTTT	CSASGLGQGDQPQHF	TRBD1	TRBV20-1	TRBJ1-5	-
TGCAGTGCTAGAGTCTGGCTAGCGGGCGGCCCGGGAAAAGAGACCCAGTACTTC	CSARVWLAGGPGKETQYF	TRBD2	TRBV20-1	TRBJ2-5	few
TGTGCCAGCAGCCTCACAGGGTTGAGGACAGATACGCAGTATTTT	CASSLTGLRTDTQYF	-	TRBV7-8	TRBJ2-3	many
TGCGCCAGCAGCCCGGGGAGGGGGATGACTGAAGCTTTCTTT	CASSPGRGMTEAFF	-	TRBV5-1	TRBJ1-1	few
TGTGCCTGGAGTGGGATTCGGGTGGGGACTGAAGCTTTCTTT	CAWSGIRVGTEAFF	-	TRBV30	TRBJ1-1	-
TGTGCCAGCAGCTTAGGCAGGGTGGGTAGCACAGATACGCAGTATTTT	CASSLGRVGSTDTQYF	-	TRBV7-3	TRBJ2-3	-
TGTGCCACCAGCAGAGATCTTCCCCCCGGGTACGAGCAGTACTTC	CATSRDLPPGYEQYF	-	TRBV15	TRBJ2-7	-
TGTGCCAGCAGTTACTCGACTAGCGGAGAGACCCAGTGCTTC	CASSYSTSGETQCF	TRBD2	TRBV6-5	TRBJ2-5	-
TGTGCCAGCAGCTTAGGGATCGGGATCCAAATGGATACGCAGTATTTT	CASSLGIGIQMDTQYF	-	TRBV7-2	TRBJ2-3	few
TGTGCCAGCAGCCGACTGGCAACTAATGAAAAACTGTTTTTT	CASSRLATNEKLFF	-	TRBV7-9	TRBJ1-4	-
TGTGCCAGCACCCGGGACAGCAACACTGAAGCTTTCTTT	CASTRDSNTEAFF	TRBD1	TRBV13	TRBJ1-1	few
TGTGCCAGCAGCTTAGGGGCGGGACAGGGCTTCCTGCGTCAGCCCCAGCATTTT	CASSLGAGQGFLRQPQHF	TRBD1	TRBV7-2	TRBJ1-5	many
TGTGCCAGCAGTGAACCGGGACGGGGAGACACTGAAGCTTTCTTT	CASSEPGRGDTEAFF	-	TRBV6-1	TRBJ1-1	few
TGTGCCACCAGTGAGCACAAGGACACAGATACGCAGTATTTT	CATSEHKDTDTQYF	-	TRBV24-1	TRBJ2-3	few
TGTGCCACCAGCAGAGTAGCCAGCGGGAGATCAGTCAATGAGCAGTTCTTC	CATSRVASGRSVNEQFF	TRBD2	TRBV15	TRBJ2-1	few
TGCAGTGCTAGAGCTCTAGCGGGGGTCAATGAGCAGTTCTTC	CSARALAGVNEQFF	TRBD2	TRBV20-1	TRBJ2-1	-
TGTGCCAGCAGTTTATCTTGGGAGCAGTTCTTC	CASSLSWEQFF	-	TRBV28	TRBJ2-1	many
TGCGCCAGCAGCTTCGGAGGACTACAGGGAAAAAACATTCAGTACTTC	CASSFGGLQGKNIQYF	-	TRBV5-1	TRBJ2-4	-
TGCAGTGCTCCGCCCGGGACAGGGGGAAACACTGAAGCTTTCTTT	CSAPPGTGGNTEAFF	TRBD1	TRBV20-1	TRBJ1-1	many
TGCAGTGCTCCGGGGGGGGACCTCCAAGAGACCCAGTACTTC	CSAPGGDLQETQYF	TRBD2	TRBV20-1	TRBJ2-5	few
TGTGCCTGGGGGTCCGGCGGAAACACCATATATTTT	CAWGSGGNTIYF	-	TRBV30	TRBJ1-3	few
TGTGCTAGTGGTTTGGCCCTCGAGACAGGGCGGAATGAAAAACTGTTTTTT	CASGLALETGRNEKLFF	TRBD1	TRBV12-5	TRBJ1-4	few
TGCGCCAGCAGTGACGGACTAGCGATGAATACGCAGTATTTT	CASSDGLAMNTQYF	TRBD2	TRBV10-1	TRBJ2-3	-
TGTGCCAGCAGCCAAGATCTCGCTAGCGGGATAGTAGATACGCAGTATTTT	CASSQDLASGIVDTQYF	TRBD2	TRBV11-2	TRBJ2-3	few
TGCGCCAGCAGCTTGACGGGGGGGCGCGACAATGAGCAGTTCTTC	CASSLTGGRDNEQFF	TRBD2	TRBV5-1	TRBJ2-1	many
TGTGCCAGCAGCTTATCCGGGACAGGGCGAGAGACCCAGTACTTC	CASSLSGTGRETQYF	TRBD1	TRBV6-1	TRBJ2-5	many
TGTGCCAGCAGTGAAGTAACCGGGGGCGGCTACGAGCAGTACTTC	CASSEVTGGGYEQYF	-	TRBV25-1	TRBJ2-7	-
TGCAGTGCTGGCGGACTAGCGAACTACAATGAGCAGTTCTTC	CSAGGLANYNEQFF	TRBD2	TRBV20-1	TRBJ2-1	medium-sized
TGCAGTGCTAGAGATCCGGCAGGACCTACCTACGAGCAGTACTTC	CSARDPAGPTYEQYF	-	TRBV20-1	TRBJ2-7	-